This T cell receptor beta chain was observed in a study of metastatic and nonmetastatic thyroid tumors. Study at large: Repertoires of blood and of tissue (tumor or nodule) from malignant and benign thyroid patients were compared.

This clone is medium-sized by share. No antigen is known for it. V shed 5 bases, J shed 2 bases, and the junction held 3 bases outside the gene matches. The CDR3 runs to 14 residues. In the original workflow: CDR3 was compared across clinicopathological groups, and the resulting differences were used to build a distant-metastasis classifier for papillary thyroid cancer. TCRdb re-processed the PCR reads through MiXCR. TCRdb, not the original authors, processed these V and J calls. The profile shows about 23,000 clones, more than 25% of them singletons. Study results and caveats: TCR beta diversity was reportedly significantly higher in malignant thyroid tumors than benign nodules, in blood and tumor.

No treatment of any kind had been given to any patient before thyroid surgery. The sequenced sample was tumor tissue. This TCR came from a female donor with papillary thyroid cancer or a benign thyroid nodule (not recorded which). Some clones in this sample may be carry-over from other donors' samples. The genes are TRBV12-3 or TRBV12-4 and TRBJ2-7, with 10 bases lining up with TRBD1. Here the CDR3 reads CASSTGQGAYEQYF. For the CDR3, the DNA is TGTGCCAGCAGTACCGGACAGGGGGCCTACGAGCAGTACTTC.